This T cell receptor (beta chain) was sequenced in a study of CD8+CD57+ T cells in acquired aplastic anemia. For the study at large: Among healthy donors, CD4+ cells averaged approximately 10 million reads.

Overall study results and limits: A set of about 30 CD8+ CDR3 sequences was shared between patients and controls, and these sequences appeared highly expressed in patients.

Researchers used genomic DNA as the template to profile TCR beta VDJ and CDR3. From the reads, TCRdb called clonotypes with MiXCR, one entry per CDR3 protein. The sample carries over 100,000 distinct CDR3 sequences, roughly two fifths recorded once. Remarks on this clonotype: Antigen: not known.

With 9 bases removed from V and 3 bases from J, the gap between germline ends came to 8 bases. Germline CDR1 reads LNHDA; CDR2 reads SQIVND (reference sequence). The CDR3 runs 11 residues. This chain connects TRBV19 to TRBJ2-5; D is unclear. The receptor was isolated from a human donor in good health, serving as a control. The specimen was sorted CD4+, CD8+, or CD8+CD57+ T cells (not recorded which) from PBMCs. The CDR3 nucleotides are TGTGCCAGCGCTGTCGAAGAGACCCAGTACTTC. Translated, it gives CASAVEETQYF. The full variable domain, with the rest looked up from reference TRBV19 and TRBJ2-5, is DGGITQSPKYLFRKEGQNVTLSCEQNLNHDAMYWYRQDPGQGLRLIYYSQIVNDFQKGDIAEGYSVSREKKESFPLTVTSAQKNPTAFYLCASAVEETQYFGPGTRLLVL.